This T cell receptor beta chain stems from a study of shared clonotypes between healthy human individuals. Study conclusions and caveats: Estimated richness values were generally larger in naive subsets than in memory subsets. The study found about 5% of naive CD4 clonotypes shared across four donors. Clonotypes shared by all four donors outscored non-shared clonotypes in generation probability.

The sample holds a few counts of this clone. Its antigen remains unknown. Each PCR replicate from the sorted subsets contained 200 to 250 ng DNA, which is some 31,000 T cell genomes. Sequencing used immunoSEQ multiplex PCR; TCRdb keeps in-frame clones, though not all of them. The profile covers about 1 million clones, with around 74% appearing a single time and around 1.5% taken by the ten largest. The receptor comes from a man aged 18 to 29 in good health. The sequenced material came from memory CD4+ T cells sorted from blood. Indicated subset: CD45RA-negative fraction.

The CDR3 region is CAWTGTGVTEAFF. The CDR3 DNA follows: TGTGCCTGGACCGGGACAGGGGTTACTGAAGCTTTCTTT. The rearrangement joins TRBV30 to TRBJ1-1; 10 bases align to TRBD1. V was clipped by 4 bases and J by 5 bases; unmatched bases: 4. The CDR3 has 13 residues. Germline V gene data show CDR1 as GTSNPN and CDR2 as SVGIG (reference sequence).